This TCR beta chain was profiled in a study of CD8 T cells in Susac syndrome. It was with random hexamers that roughly 0.45 to 1 ug RNA was reverse transcribed. Across 54 Vbeta and 13 Jbeta, TCR beta CDR3 was amplified with immunoSEQ multiplex PCR. One entry per CDR3 protein results from TCRdb running MiXCR on the immunoSEQ multiplex PCR reads. This table has fewer than 250,000 distinct CDR3 sequences, about 94% appearing once. The CDR3 loop spans 14 amino acids. CDR1 and CDR2 (germline): LGHNA, YNFKEQ. Trimming removed 7 bases at V and 6 bases at J, with 19 bases between. The chain combines TRBV4-2 with TRBJ2-7, with D maybe TRBD2 (5 bases). Sequenced: CD8+ T cells from PBMCs. This TCR came from a human donor with multiple sclerosis. The CDR3 loop is CASTSLEGVGEQYF. CDR3 DNA sequence: TGTGCCAGCACCTCCCTCGAGGGAGTTGGCGAGCAGTACTTC.